This TCR beta chain was sequenced for a study of blood T cell repertoires in COVID-19. About the research overall: Samples came from the United States, Italy and Spain, spanning acute and convalescent COVID-19. PBMCs, B-cell-depleted T cells, or T cells provided the cDNA or gDNA that made up the material.

Original data processing: Nucleated cell number was recorded as an estimate derived from reference gene primer amplification. Only in-frame clones appear in the TCRdb table, and some are missing; sequencing was by immunoSEQ multiplex PCR. Clone size and V and J calls were adopted from that table, with D and trimming inferred from the DNA. The sample records roughly 100,000 clones, approximately 81% being singletons. Germline CDR1 SNHLY, CDR2 FYNNEI. V dropped 1 base and J dropped 6 bases, with 17 bases sitting between them. CDR3 length equals 16 residues. The sequenced material came from peripheral blood. The receptor's source is a woman aged 70-85 years with active or convalescent COVID-19. The gene calls are TRBV2 and TRBJ2-3; perhaps TRBD1 as D (6 bases). CDR3 loop: CASSEETSRTGDTQYF. The CDR3 coding sequence is TGTGCCAGCAGTGAAGAGACTTCTAGAACAGGGGATACGCAGTATTTT.